Presented here are 3 T cell receptor beta chains from one specimen sequenced in a study of blood T cell repertoires in COVID-19. Clones were sequenced by immunoSEQ multiplex PCR, and TCRdb holds only the in-frame ones, with some missing. The sample carries under 200,000 clones, roughly 86% recorded once. Sequencing was carried out using peripheral blood. The source is a man between 65 and 85 years old with acute or convalescent COVID-19.

The genes are TRBV2 and TRBJ1-2; a possible D gene is TRBD1 (6 bases). The V end was cut by 9 bases, the J end by 7 bases, with 15 bases between. CDR1 is SNHLY, CDR2 FYNNEI, per germline. This CDR3 region has 12 residues. This CDR3 reads CASDGGAVGYTF. The CDR3 DNA sequence: TGTGCCAGTGATGGGGGGGCTGTTGGCTACACCTTC.

The V and J genes are TRBV3-1 (or the pseudogene TRBV3-2) and TRBJ1-5, with D unresolved. The V end lost 4 bases, the J end lost 6 bases, and 7 bases lay between the germline ends. From germline, CDR1 is LGHDT and CDR2 YNNKEL (reference sequence). This CDR3 is built from 12 residues. The CDR3 spells CASSLRGQPQHF. The CDR3 coding sequence is TGTGCCAGCAGCCTCCGAGGTCAGCCCCAGCATTTT.

The rearrangement links TRBV6-5 to TRBJ2-7; 8 bases are a match to TRBD1. The germline V gene encodes CDR1 MNHEY and CDR2 SVGAGI. The CDR3 totals 15 residues. The J segment lost 6 bases and the V segment lost 0 bases, leaving 7 bases of the junction unmatched. DNA of the CDR3: TGTGCCAGCAGTTACTCGGGCAGGGGGCATAGCGAGCAGTACTTC. Amino acids: CASSYSGRGHSEQYF.